This T cell receptor beta chain emerged from a study of control samples from healthy donors and cancer patients. V shed 0 bases and J 11 bases; nucleotides not matched to a gene: 4. Germline-derived CDR1 and CDR2 are PRHDT and FYEKMQ (reference sequence). The CDR3 has 14 residues. Libraries were prepared by immunoSEQ multiplex PCR; TCRdb keeps only in-frame clonotypes and omits some of them. This sample carries over 150,000 clones, approximately 95% of them seen once, and the ten largest clones take roughly 1.6%. The chain employs TRBV13 and TRBJ1-6, with 7 bases lining up with TRBD1. This clonotype was sampled from a man between 18 and 29 years old in good health. Sequenced: blood. CDR3 DNA: TGTGCCAGCAGCTTAGGAGGGGGCAGTCCACCCCTCCACTTT. Translation gives CASSLGGGSPPLHF. Full variable domain (missing parts from reference TRBV13 and TRBJ1-6): AAGVIQSPRHLIKEKRETATLKCYPIPRHDTVYWYQQGPGQDPQFLISFYEKMQSDKGSIPDRFSAQQFSDYHSELNMSSLELGDSALYFCASSLGGGSPPLHFGNGTRLTVT.